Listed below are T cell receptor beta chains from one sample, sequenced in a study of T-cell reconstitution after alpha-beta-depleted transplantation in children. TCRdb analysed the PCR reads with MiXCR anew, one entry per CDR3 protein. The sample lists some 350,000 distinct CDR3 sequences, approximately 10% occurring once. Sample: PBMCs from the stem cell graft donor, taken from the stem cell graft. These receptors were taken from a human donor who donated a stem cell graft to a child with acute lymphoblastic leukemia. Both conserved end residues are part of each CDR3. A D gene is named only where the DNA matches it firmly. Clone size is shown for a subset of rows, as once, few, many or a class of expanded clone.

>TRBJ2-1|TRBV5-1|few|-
CASSLEGLLDEQFF
TGCGCCAGCAGCTTGGAGGGACTCCTTGATGAGCAGTTCTTC
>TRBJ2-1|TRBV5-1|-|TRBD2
CASSSSGAGGYNEQFF
TGCGCCAGCAGCTCCTCTGGAGCGGGAGGGTACAATGAGCAGTTCTTC
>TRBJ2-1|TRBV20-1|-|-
CSASGVSSYNEQFF
TGCAGTGCTAGTGGAGTGAGCTCCTACAATGAGCAGTTCTTC
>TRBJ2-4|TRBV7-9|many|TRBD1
CASSLGQGTDGNIQYF
TGTGCCAGCAGCCTGGGACAGGGGACGGACGGAAACATTCAGTACTTC
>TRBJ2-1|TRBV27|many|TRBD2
CASSLWSGGLGINEQFF
TGTGCCAGCAGTTTATGGTCGGGGGGACTAGGAATAAATGAGCAGTTCTTC
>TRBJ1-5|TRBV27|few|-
CASSSGAHQPQHF
TGTGCCAGCAGTTCGGGGGCCCATCAGCCCCAGCATTTT
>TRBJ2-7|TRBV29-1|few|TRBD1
CSGRPGQGSYEQYF
TGCAGCGGTAGGCCGGGACAGGGCTCCTACGAGCAGTACTTC
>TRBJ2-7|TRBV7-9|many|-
CASSPLDRQGYEQYF
TGTGCCAGCAGCCCGCTTGACAGGCAAGGCTACGAGCAGTACTTC
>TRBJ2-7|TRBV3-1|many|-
CASSQDFYEQYF
TGTGCCAGCAGCCAAGACTTCTACGAGCAGTACTTC
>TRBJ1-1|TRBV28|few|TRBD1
CASRSTGTLVNTEAFF
TGTGCCAGCAGATCGACAGGGACGTTGGTTAACACTGAAGCTTTCTTT
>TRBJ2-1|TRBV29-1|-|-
CSVERGREQFF
TGCAGCGTTGAACGGGGTCGGGAGCAGTTCTTC
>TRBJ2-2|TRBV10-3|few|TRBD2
CAIRPGLGDGELFF
TGTGCCATCAGGCCGGGACTAGGGGACGGGGAGCTGTTTTTT
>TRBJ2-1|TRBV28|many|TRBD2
CASSRIPSAGRDYNEQFF
TGTGCCAGCAGTAGAATTCCGTCAGCGGGGCGAGACTACAATGAGCAGTTCTTC
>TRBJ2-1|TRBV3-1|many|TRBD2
CASSQEASGSNEQFF
TGTGCCAGCAGCCAAGAGGCTAGCGGGAGCAATGAGCAGTTCTTC
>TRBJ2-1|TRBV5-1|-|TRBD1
CASSSRQGGSNEQFF
TGCGCCAGCAGCAGCAGACAGGGCGGTAGTAATGAGCAGTTCTTC
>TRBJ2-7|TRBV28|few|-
CASGGTTYEQYF
TGTGCCAGTGGGGGGACAACCTACGAGCAGTACTTC
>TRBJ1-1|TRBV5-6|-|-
CASSQGPGGTEAFF
TGTGCCAGCAGCCAAGGACCGGGGGGGACTGAAGCTTTCTTT
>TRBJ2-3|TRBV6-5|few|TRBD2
CASSYSLLAGKADTQYF
TGTGCCAGCAGTTACTCGTTGTTAGCGGGAAAGGCCGATACGCAGTATTTT
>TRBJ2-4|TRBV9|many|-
CASSPPGLLAKNIQYF
TGTGCCAGCAGCCCCCCGGGACTTTTAGCCAAAAACATTCAGTACTTC
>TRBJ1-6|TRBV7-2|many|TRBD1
CASRDRYNSPLHF
TGTGCCAGCCGGGACAGATATAATTCACCCCTCCACTTT
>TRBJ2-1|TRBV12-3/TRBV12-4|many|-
CASSFLHTVYNEQFF
TGTGCCAGCAGTTTTCTCCACACGGTCTACAATGAGCAGTTCTTC
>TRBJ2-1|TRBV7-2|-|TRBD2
CASSRRAGGGNEQFF
TGTGCCAGCAGCAGGAGGGCGGGAGGGGGCAATGAGCAGTTCTTC
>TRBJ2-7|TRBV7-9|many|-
CASGTGIYEQYF
TGTGCCAGCGGAACAGGGATATACGAGCAGTACTTC
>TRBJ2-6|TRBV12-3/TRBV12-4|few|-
CASSLGGRGDNVLTF
TGTGCCAGCAGTTTAGGGGGGAGAGGGGATAACGTCCTGACTTTC
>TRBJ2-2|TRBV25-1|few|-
CASSREDRTGGTGELFF
TGTGCCAGCAGCCGGGAAGATAGGACGGGTGGCACCGGGGAGCTGTTTTTT
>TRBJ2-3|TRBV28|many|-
CASSTTQGLTDTQYF
TGTGCCAGCAGTACTACCCAGGGGCTCACAGATACGCAGTATTTT
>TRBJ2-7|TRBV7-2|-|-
CASSYRIAGSYEQYF
TGTGCCAGCAGCTACAGGATTGCGGGGTCCTACGAGCAGTACTTC
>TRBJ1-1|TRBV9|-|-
CASSGVNTEAFF
TGTGCCAGCAGCGGGGTGAACACTGAAGCTTTCTTT
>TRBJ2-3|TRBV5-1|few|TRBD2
CASSLELAGGSDTQYF
TGCGCCAGCAGCTTGGAGCTAGCGGGAGGATCAGATACGCAGTATTTT
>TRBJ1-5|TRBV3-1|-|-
CAFSLRAFGTVSNQPQHF
TGTGCCTTCAGCCTAAGGGCTTTTGGTACAGTTAGCAATCAGCCCCAGCATTTT
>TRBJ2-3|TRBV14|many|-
CASSQPRGGLTDTQYF
TGTGCCAGCAGCCAGCCCAGGGGCGGCCTCACAGATACGCAGTATTTT